The clone carrying this TCR beta chain was picked up a small number of times. Its target is unknown. The data stem from a study of cytotoxic CD8 clonotypes in ibrutinib-treated CLL. As for the study in general: Partial responses numbered approximately 24 and complete responses 2; after a median about 74 months, roughly 15 stayed remitted and roughly twelve progressed. The taking of response samples occurred after a median approximately twelve months of treatment, with a range of 6 to 36. Findings and limits, study-wide: The study sampled sustained-remission and progressing patients at different times. Clonality went up at ibrutinib response and then declined back toward baseline at progression.

Libraries were prepared by immunoSEQ multiplex PCR; TCRdb keeps only in-frame clonotypes and omits some of them. Of approximately 330,000 clones in the sample, approximately 80% were seen once. The CDR3 contains 14 residues. Trimming stripped 7 bases from V and 0 bases from J, with 12 bases between. CDR1 and CDR2 (germline): SEHNR, FQNEAQ (reference sequence). J is TRBJ1-2 and V is TRBV7-9, with D perhaps TRBD1 (6 bases). The clonotype was recovered from a human donor with chronic lymphocytic leukemia. The sample in question was PBMCs, obtained before ibrutinib treatment. CDR3 DNA sequence: TGTGCCAGCACCCGGGACAACACTAACTATGGCTACACCTTC. Protein: CASTRDNTNYGYTF.